A single sample is the source of the 20 T cell receptor beta chains below, sequenced in a study of identical twins. MiXCR, run by TCRdb on the 5' RACE reads, gives a single entry per CDR3 protein. There are 700,000 to 950,000 distinct CDR3 sequences in the sample; 9% to 15% occur only once, and roughly 1.6% lies in the top ten. The same sample was also used in a study of yellow fever vaccine responses in identical twins.

The sequenced sample was PBMCs. The receptors derive from a woman between 18 and 29 years old in good health.

The chain carries TRBV7-9 and TRBJ1-1, with D tentatively TRBD1 (6 bases). This CDR3 has 17 amino acids. Trimming took 4 bases from V and 3 from J, leaving 21 bases between them. Germline CDR1 is SEHNR and CDR2 is FQNEAQ (reference sequence). The CDR3: CASSYYLGGQVDTEAFF. CDR3 in DNA: TGTGCCAGCAGCTATTATCTTGGGGGCCAAGTGGACACTGAAGCTTTCTTT.

This rearrangement joins TRBV20-1 to TRBJ2-3; D not resolved. Germline assignment: CDR1 DFQATT and CDR2 SNEGSKA (reference sequence). CDR3 length equals 17 residues. V was shortened by 6 bases and J by 6 bases, with 28 bases between the two germline ends. DNA for the CDR3: TGCAGTGCCCCAACCCCCCTAGGACCAGGAACGTGGGATACGCAGTATTTT. It encodes CSAPTPLGPGTWDTQYF.

This chain connects TRBV29-1 to TRBJ2-6, with D perhaps TRBD2 (5 bases). Germline V gene data show CDR1 as SQVTM and CDR2 as ANQGSEA. The CDR3 is made up of 14 amino acids. V dropped 1 base and J dropped 2 bases, with 6 bases sitting between them. The CDR3 protein is CSVEGGTGANVLTF. The CDR3 DNA is TGCAGCGTTGAAGGAGGGACTGGGGCCAACGTCCTGACTTTC.

CDR3 coding DNA: TGTGCCAGCAGTATCGACCGGGACCCAAAACTAGACACAGATACGCAGTATTTT. Its protein is CASSIDRDPKLDTDTQYF. V gene TRBV28 combines with J gene TRBJ2-3; D is perhaps TRBD1 or TRBD2 (5 bases each). This CDR3 region has 18 residues. The V and J ends lost 5 bases and 2 bases respectively, with 23 bases between them. The germline gives CDR1 MDHEN, CDR2 SYDVKM.

This clonotype was counted only a few times. J is TRBJ1-2 and V is TRBV29-1, with TRBD1 identical over 9 bases. Germline CDR1 reads SQVTM; CDR2 reads ANQGSEA. There are 15 residues in the CDR3. Trimming cost V 6 bases and J 2 bases; bases outside gene matches: 10. The CDR3 bases are TGCAGCGTCCATACTCCCGGGACAGGGAACTATGGCTACACCTTC. Residues: CSVHTPGTGNYGYTF. Supplemented by reference TRBV29-1 and TRBJ1-2, the full variable domain reads SAVISQKPSRDICQRGTSLTIQCQVDSQVTMMFWYRQQPGQSLTLIATANQGSEATYESGFVIDKFPISRPNLTFSTLTVSNMSPEDSSIYLCSVHTPGTGNYGYTFGSGTRLTVV.

The chain recombines TRBV29-1 with TRBJ2-7; the match to TRBD2 covers 7 bases. J gave up 3 bases and V 6 bases, and 11 bases lay outside the gene matches. The CDR3 consists of 14 residues. In germline, CDR1 is SQVTM, CDR2 ANQGSEA. In DNA form, the CDR3 reads TGCAGCGTCTCACGGGGGGTTGAGGGCTACGAGCAGTACTTC. Its protein is CSVSRGVEGYEQYF.

This clonotype was seen a few times. The J gene is TRBJ2-5, the V gene TRBV20-1; 9 positions agree with TRBD2. Germline CDR1 DFQATT, CDR2 SNEGSKA (reference sequence). This CDR3 contains 15 residues. V was clipped by 2 bases and J by 5 bases; unmatched bases: 9. The DNA for the CDR3 is TGCAGTGCTAGAAAGGGGACTAGCTTGGGGGAGACCCAGTACTTC. It specifies CSARKGTSLGETQYF.

This clonotype appeared a few times. This chain joins TRBV7-6 and TRBJ2-3, with D tentatively TRBD1 or TRBD2 (5 bases each). Germline V gene sequence: CDR1 SGHVS, CDR2 FNYEAQ. This CDR3 is 15 amino acids long. The ends were cut back, 4 bases at V and 4 bases at J, with 15 bases in the middle. CDR3 sequence (DNA): TGTGCCAGCAGCTCCCTTACGGGACGGGCAGATACGCAGTATTTT. It yields the protein CASSSLTGRADTQYF.

The chain links TRBV27 to TRBJ2-7; D possibly corresponds to TRBD2 (6 bases). The ends were cut back, 0 bases at V and 2 bases at J, with 20 bases in the middle. The germline gives CDR1 MNHEY, CDR2 SMNVEV (reference sequence). The CDR3 is made up of 18 amino acids. The CDR3 DNA is TGTGCCAGCAGTTTATCCTACCCGGGACCTCTAGCGCCCTACGAGCAGTACTTC. Translated: CASSLSYPGPLAPYEQYF.

The V call is TRBV20-1, the J call TRBJ2-7; 7 bases align to TRBD2. J lost 5 bases, V lost 4 bases, and 14 bases had no gene match. The CDR3 consists of 15 residues. CDR1 and CDR2 (germline): DFQATT, SNEGSKA (reference sequence). CDR3 DNA sequence: TGCAGTGCTAAACTAACAGAGCGGGATTATCACGAGCAGTACTTC. Encoded protein: CSAKLTERDYHEQYF.

This clonotype was seen more than once but under ten times. The rearrangement links TRBV6-4 to TRBJ2-7; 8 nucleotides line up with TRBD1. CDR3 size: 20 residues. With 2 bases clipped from V and 5 bases from J, the junction kept 23 bases outside the gene matches. Germline V gene lookup returns CDR1 MRHNA and CDR2 SNTAGT. CDR3 DNA sequence: TGTGCCAGCAGTGACCTTAAAGGTGGGGACAGGAGGTTTGTCTACCACGAGCAGTACTTC. Protein: CASSDLKGGDRRFVYHEQYF.

The chain is built from TRBV6-1 and TRBJ2-2; either TRBD1 or TRBD2 may supply D (5 bases each). V was cut by 6 bases and J by 6 bases, with 14 bases left in between. Germline V gene sequence: CDR1 MNHNS, CDR2 SASEGT. CDR3 length: 14 amino acids. The DNA of the CDR3 is TGTGCCAGCAGCCGGGGACCGATGGCCGGGGAGCTGTTTTTT. The encoded protein is CASSRGPMAGELFF.

This clonotype showed up just a few times. The gene calls are TRBV11-1 and TRBJ2-3, with 12 bases that match TRBD2. The CDR3 sequence is 19 residues long. Germline V lookup: CDR1 SGHAT, CDR2 FQDESV (reference sequence). The V segment lost 7 bases and the J segment 2 bases; nucleotides outside the gene matches: 16. CDR3 in DNA: TGTGCCAGCATCACACGAAAACTAGCGGGAGGCGTTTTCACAGATACGCAGTATTTT. Its translation is CASITRKLAGGVFTDTQYF.

Points on this clonotype: A junction boundary mismatches the germline segment, possibly from a read error. The chain recombines TRBV5-4 with TRBJ2-5, with D possibly TRBD1 on 5 matching bases. This CDR3 has 16 residues. The germline V gene has CDR1 SGHNT and CDR2 YYREEE (reference sequence). The CDR3 loop is CASSLVRPVGPEAQYF. Here the CDR3 DNA reads TGTGCCAGCAGCTTGGTCCGTCCGGTGGGGCCAGAGGCCCAGTACTTC.

The chain recombines TRBV29-1 with TRBJ2-1; 13 nucleotides line up with TRBD2. With V trimmed by 7 bases and J by 7 bases, 7 bases remained unmatched. Germline loops: CDR1 SQVTM, CDR2 ANQGSEA. CDR3 size: 14 residues. The CDR3 reads CSGGLAGAGNEQFF. The CDR3 DNA reads as TGCAGCGGCGGACTAGCGGGAGCAGGTAATGAGCAGTTCTTC.

This clonotype was seen a few times. CDR3 region: CSARAGLDRLADTQYF. CDR3 nucleotide sequence: TGCAGTGCTAGGGCGGGACTCGATCGGCTGGCAGATACGCAGTATTTT. The chain employs TRBV20-1 and TRBJ2-3; D may be TRBD2 (6 bases). Germline V gene lookup returns CDR1 DFQATT and CDR2 SNEGSKA (reference sequence). Trimming took 3 bases from V and 4 from J, leaving 20 bases between them. The length of the CDR3 is 16 residues.

The chain links TRBV2 to TRBJ1-2; D gene uncertain. Trimming pared 7 bases from V and 2 bases from J, leaving 11 bases between. This CDR3 spans 13 amino acids. Germline CDR1 is SNHLY and CDR2 is FYNNEI. The CDR3 DNA reads TGTGCCAGCAAAACGGACTCGAACTATGGCTACACCTTC. Its protein product is CASKTDSNYGYTF.

The rearrangement joins TRBV11-2 to TRBJ2-1, with 8 bases that match TRBD2. Germline CDR1 is SGHAT and CDR2 is FQNNGV. With 3 bases clipped from V and 6 bases from J, the junction kept 16 bases outside the gene matches. The CDR3 spans 18 residues. The CDR3 region has the DNA TGTGCCAGCAGCTTCCTCGCGGGGGGAGTGGTGCGTCGCAATGAGCAGTTCTTC. Its protein product is CASSFLAGGVVRRNEQFF.

This clonotype was found many times. The chain uses TRBV5-1 and TRBJ2-1; 7 nucleotides agree with TRBD1. V lost 5 bases to trimming and J lost 0 bases; unmatched junction nucleotides: 5. Per germline, CDR1 SGHRS and CDR2 YFSETQ. There are 15 residues in the CDR3. The CDR3 DNA is TGCGCCAGCAGGGAGACAGGGACCTCCTACAATGAGCAGTTCTTC. It encodes CASRETGTSYNEQFF.

V is TRBV29-1 and J is TRBJ2-2; D might be TRBD1 (5 bases). The germline CDR1 and CDR2 sequences are SQVTM and ANQGSEA. The V end was cut by 3 bases, the J end by 6 bases, with 11 bases between. The CDR3 spans 13 residues. CDR3 residues: CSVEQGSAGELFF. The CDR3 region has the DNA TGCAGCGTTGAGCAGGGTTCGGCCGGGGAGCTGTTTTTT.